The 25 T cell receptor beta chains below were found in one sample sequenced in a study of CD8+ T cells in alopecia areata. Treatment in this sample: oral pan-JAK inhibitor, 5-10 mg twice daily. In each case, RNA was isolated and then reverse transcribed into cDNA as the sequencing template. This table comes from immunoSEQ multiplex PCR, and its TCRdb copy is limited to in-frame clones, with some not included. Of more than 200,000 clones in the sample, over 60% were seen once. Sequenced here: CD4+ T cells sorted from blood, sampled at approximately week 42, from a patient treated with tofacitinib. The origin of the receptors is a human donor with alopecia areata.

There are a few counts of this clone. V gene TRBV21-1 combines with J gene TRBJ2-3; the table gives TRBD2 as D, unverified against the DNA. TRBV21-1 is assigned pseudogene status. The CDR3 spans 13 residues. The DNA for the CDR3 is TGTGCCAGCAGCACCGGTTGGGAAGCGGCGCAGTATTTT. It specifies CASSTGWEAAQYF.

This clone was observed a few times. The chain is built from TRBV9 and TRBJ1-1; unclear D gene. Germline-derived CDR1 and CDR2 are SGDLS and YYNGEE. The CDR3 consists of 14 residues. Trimming removed 0 bases at V and 5 bases at J, with 11 bases between. DNA for the CDR3: TGTGCCAGCAGCGTAGGGACGGGTCGGACTGAAGCTTTCTTT. Protein: CASSVGTGRTEAFF.

V and J are TRBV29-1 and TRBJ1-2; D might be TRBD1 (6 bases). The CDR3 contains 13 residues. Germline values: CDR1 SQVTM, CDR2 ANQGSEA. With 3 bases removed from V and 7 bases from J, the gap between germline ends came to 15 bases. CDR3 bases: TGCAGCGTTGATGGGGGCAGGCCAGGTGGCTACACCTTC. Encoded protein: CSVDGGRPGGYTF.

This clone was observed a few times. The chain has TRBV7-2 and TRBJ2-2; no reliable D call. V gave up 0 bases and J gave up 1 base, with 6 bases separating them. The CDR3 has 15 amino acids. Germline CDR1 SGHTA, CDR2 FQGNSA. CDR3 sequence reads: CASSLAGENTGELFF. The CDR3 region has the DNA TGTGCCAGCAGCTTAGCTGGAGAGAACACCGGGGAGCTGTTTTTT.

This clone is a singleton in its sample. The chain uses TRBV14 and TRBJ1-2; 7 nucleotides line up with TRBD1. CDR3 length equals 13 residues. V was pared by 5 bases and J by 4 bases, with 4 bases of the junction left unmatched. The germline V gene has CDR1 SGHDN and CDR2 FVKESK. In nucleotides, the CDR3 is TGTGCCAGCAGCACGTGGGACAGCTATGGCTACACCTTC. It specifies CASSTWDSYGYTF.

The J gene is TRBJ1-1, the V gene TRBV4-3; 8 bases are a match to TRBD1. The V gene end was trimmed by 2 bases and the J gene end by 5 bases; junction bases not matched to a gene: 4. The germline V gene encodes CDR1 LGHNA and CDR2 YSLEER. The CDR3 is 14 amino acids. The DNA for the CDR3 is TGCGCCAGCAGCCAATCTACAGGGGGGACTGAAGCTTTCTTT. Encoded protein: CASSQSTGGTEAFF.

This clone occurred a few times. The rearrangement links TRBV10-3 to TRBJ1-2; TRBD1 agrees at 7 bases. The CDR3 consists of 12 residues. Germline assignment: CDR1 ENHRY and CDR2 SYGVKD. V lost 6 bases to trimming and J lost 8 bases; unmatched junction nucleotides: 6. In nucleotides, the CDR3 is TGTGCCATCAGCGACAGGGTTTGGGGCTACACCTTC. As protein: CAISDRVWGYTF.

The CDR3 loop reads CSGRDRGPTEAFF. The CDR3 coding sequence is TGCAGCGGCCGTGACCGGGGTCCCACTGAAGCTTTCTTT. J is TRBJ1-1 and V is TRBV29-1; D call uncertain. Germline-derived CDR1 and CDR2 are SQVTM and ANQGSEA. The CDR3 loop spans 13 amino acids. V was cut by 7 bases and J by 4 bases, with 16 bases left in between.

In regard to this clone: A read error may produce the germline difference seen at one junction end. This chain uses TRBV5-1 with TRBJ2-6; unclear D gene. Germline values: CDR1 SGHRS, CDR2 YFSETQ. The CDR3 has 13 amino acids. The CDR3 protein is CASSRTGVNVLTF. In nucleotides, the CDR3 is TGCGCCAGCAGCCGCACTGGGGTCAACGTCCTGACTTTC.

The genes are TRBV27 and TRBJ2-1, with D hard to call. CDR3 length: 14 residues. Between the trimmed V and J ends, which lost 2 bases and 7 bases, there was a span of 12 bases. Germline-derived CDR1 and CDR2 are MNHEY and SMNVEV (reference sequence). The CDR3 reads CASSLIDKPNEQFF. CDR3 DNA: TGTGCCAGCAGTTTAATCGACAAACCGAATGAGCAGTTCTTC.

The J gene is TRBJ2-3, the V gene TRBV7-3, with TRBD2 as a possible D gene (5 bases). Germline lookup yields CDR1 SGHTA and CDR2 FQGTGA. The CDR3 sequence is 13 residues long. V lost 2 bases, J lost 4 bases, and 7 bases lay in between. CDR3 bases: TGTGCCAGCAGCTTACGGGAATCAGATACGCAGTATTTT. Its protein product is CASSLRESDTQYF.

The CDR3: CSVARGKGDTQYF. The CDR3 DNA sequence: TGCAGCGTTGCGCGAGGGAAGGGGGATACGCAGTATTTT. The chain links TRBV29-1 to TRBJ2-3; D may match TRBD1 or TRBD2 (5 bases each). The germline V gene encodes CDR1 SQVTM and CDR2 ANQGSEA. This CDR3 contains 13 residues. Trimming left V 4 bases short and J 6 bases short, with 14 bases between.

The chain joins TRBV7-9 to TRBJ2-3; 8 bases are shared with TRBD1. Losses at the gene ends were 0 bases for V and 7 bases for J; bases not matched to a gene: 12. This CDR3 has 17 amino acids. Germline V CDR1 and CDR2: SEHNR, FQNEAQ (reference sequence). The CDR3 protein is CASSLALGTGNSYTQYF. DNA of the CDR3: TGTGCCAGCAGCTTAGCGCTCGGGACAGGAAACAGCTATACGCAGTATTTT.

The chain employs TRBV14 and TRBJ2-1, with TRBD1 matching over 8 bases. Germline V gene data show CDR1 as SGHDN and CDR2 as FVKESK. This CDR3 region has 14 residues. J was trimmed by 5 bases and V by 6 bases; bases with no gene match: 6. CDR3 DNA: TGTGCCAGCAGGAGACAGGGGAGGAACAATGAGCAGTTCTTC. It specifies CASRRQGRNNEQFF.

V gene TRBV2 combines with J gene TRBJ1-2, with D possibly TRBD1 on 5 matching bases. CDR3 length equals 14 residues. V was clipped by 4 bases and J by 3 bases, with 12 bases between them. CDR1 SNHLY and CDR2 FYNNEI come from the germline V gene. CDR3: CASSVRDSDYGYTF. Written as DNA, the CDR3 is TGTGCCAGCAGTGTGAGGGACTCGGACTATGGCTACACCTTC. Filled out from reference TRBV2 and TRBJ1-2, the complete variable domain reads EPEVTQTPSHQVTQMGQEVILRCVPISNHLYFYWYRQILGQKVEFLVSFYNNEISEKSEIFDDQFSVERPDGSNFTLKIRSTKLEDSAMYFCASSVRDSDYGYTFGSGTRLTVV.

The chain has TRBV20-1 and TRBJ1-1; no clear D gene. V lost 3 bases, J lost 8 bases, and 7 bases lay in between. The CDR3 sequence is 10 residues long. Looked up from germline, CDR1 is DFQATT and CDR2 is SNEGSKA (reference sequence). The CDR3, as DNA: TGCAGTGCTAGCTACGGCGAAGCTTTCTTT. Residues: CSASYGEAFF.

The rearrangement links TRBV7-2 to TRBJ2-3; D remains ambiguous. The CDR3 length is 12 residues. V shed 5 bases and J shed 6 bases, with 9 bases lying between them. CDR1 and CDR2 from the germline V gene are SGHTA and FQGNSA. CDR3 sequence (DNA): TGTGCCAGCAGCCTACAAAAGGATACGCAGTATTTT. Translating it yields CASSLQKDTQYF.

This sequence joins TRBV2 and TRBJ1-5; the D is unclear. The germline CDR1 and CDR2 sequences are SNHLY and FYNNEI. V gave up 6 bases and J gave up 0 bases, with 12 bases separating them. The CDR3 loop spans 15 amino acids. CDR3 nucleotide sequence: TGTGCCAGCAGCATCACCCAATATAGCAATCAGCCCCAGCATTTT. Residues: CASSITQYSNQPQHF.

This clone was observed many times. The chain has TRBV7-3 and TRBJ2-3; D not certain. CDR1 and CDR2 (germline): SGHTA, FQGTGA. The CDR3 sequence is 14 residues long. The V end lost 3 bases, the J end lost 1 base, and 8 bases lay between the germline ends. Written as DNA, the CDR3 is TGTGCCAGCAGCTTCAGTCAGGGCACAGATACGCAGTATTTT. It is translated as CASSFSQGTDTQYF. The whole variable domain, filled in from reference TRBV7-3 and TRBJ2-3, reads GAGVSQTPSNKVTEKGKYVELRCDPISGHTALYWYRQSLGQGPEFLIYFQGTGAADDSGLPNDRFFAVRPEGSVSTLKIQRTERGDSAVYLCASSFSQGTDTQYFGPGTRLTVL.

This rearrangement joins TRBV29-1 to TRBJ2-3; D is undetermined. Trimming stripped 1 base from V and 0 bases from J, with 8 bases between. CDR3 length: 14 residues. Germline assignment: CDR1 SQVTM and CDR2 ANQGSEA. CDR3 nucleotide sequence: TGCAGCGTTGAAGGTCGACCTAGCACAGATACGCAGTATTTT. This sequence encodes CSVEGRPSTDTQYF.

The chain is built from TRBV30 and TRBJ1-4; unclear D gene. The CDR3 has 14 amino acids. Trimming left V 1 base short and J 8 bases short, with 14 bases between. The V gene's germline CDR1 is GTSNPN and CDR2 SVGIG (reference sequence). CDR3 region: CAWSGMAHQEKLFF. The CDR3 DNA reads as TGTGCCTGGAGTGGGATGGCCCATCAGGAAAAACTGTTTTTT. Full variable domain (missing parts from reference TRBV30 and TRBJ1-4): SQTIHQWPATLVQPVGSPLSLECTVEGTSNPNLYWYRQAAGRGLQLLFYSVGIGQISSEVPQNLSASRPQDRQFILSSKKLLLSDSGFYLCAWSGMAHQEKLFFGSGTQLSVL.

This clone was detected only a few times. CDR3 coding DNA: TGTGCCAGCAGAACGAGGGACACAGATACGCAGTATTTT. Its protein is CASRTRDTDTQYF. V is TRBV5-4 and J is TRBJ2-3; D may be TRBD2 (5 bases). Trimming removed 5 bases at V and 2 bases at J, with 9 bases between. CDR1 is SGHNT and CDR2 is YYREEE in the germline V gene (reference sequence). This CDR3 contains 13 residues.

This clone occurred a few times. This chain uses TRBV29-1 with TRBJ2-7, with D possibly being TRBD1 or TRBD2 (5 bases each). Deletions cut 4 bases from V and 1 base from J, with 11 bases between. Germline V gene sequence: CDR1 SQVTM, CDR2 ANQGSEA. The CDR3 consists of 13 residues. For the CDR3, the DNA is TGCAGCGTTGGGATGAGGGGATCCTACGAGCAGTACTTC. It specifies CSVGMRGSYEQYF.

The chain employs TRBV6-1 and TRBJ1-2, with D perhaps matching TRBD1 (5 bases). The CDR3 consists of 14 residues. Trimming removed 8 bases at V and 4 bases at J, with 17 bases between. Looked up from germline, CDR1 is MNHNS and CDR2 is SASEGT. The CDR3: CASGRDSQGYGYTF. The CDR3 DNA is TGTGCCAGCGGAAGAGACAGTCAGGGCTATGGCTACACCTTC.

This clone was picked up one time. V usage is TRBV5-1 and J usage is TRBJ2-1; TRBD1 matches at 8 bases. Trimming cost V 2 bases and J 7 bases; bases outside gene matches: 8. Germline V gives CDR1 SGHRS, CDR2 YFSETQ. The CDR3 is made up of 15 amino acids. Written as DNA, the CDR3 is TGCGCCAGCAGCTTAGAAGGACAGGGAAGAAATGAGCAGTTCTTC. Amino acids: CASSLEGQGRNEQFF. Full variable domain (remainder filled in from reference TRBV5-1 and TRBJ2-1): KAGVTQTPRYLIKTRGQQVTLSCSPISGHRSVSWYQQTPGQGLQFLFEYFSETQRNKGNFPGRFSGRQFSNSRSEMNVSTLELGDSALYLCASSLEGQGRNEQFFGPGTRLTVL.